This passage covers 20 T cell receptor beta chains from one sample sequenced in a study of blood T cell repertoires in COVID-19. Data came from immunoSEQ multiplex PCR; TCRdb stores just in-frame clones and leaves some out. This sample yields about 320,000 clones, of which around 90% are seen a single time; 5.2% belongs to the top ten. The specimen sequenced was PBMCs or T cells enriched from blood (not recorded which). Receptor source: a man aged 55 to 70 who had recovered from COVID-19.

The gene calls are TRBV29-1 and TRBJ2-5, with D perhaps matching TRBD2 (6 bases). Germline V CDR1 and CDR2: SQVTM, ANQGSEA. V was clipped by 5 bases and J by 2 bases, with 12 bases between them. This CDR3 is built from 13 residues. Here the CDR3 reads CSVLPRGQETQYF. The CDR3 DNA is TGCAGCGTTCTTCCCCGGGGGCAAGAGACCCAGTACTTC.

The chain links TRBV4-1 to TRBJ1-1; D might be TRBD1 (6 bases). CDR1 and CDR2 (germline): MGHRA, YSYEKL. Trimming pared 4 bases from V and 1 base from J, leaving 13 bases between. This CDR3 has 15 residues. CDR3 region: CASSRAGTQNTEAFF. The CDR3 bases are TGCGCCAGCAGCCGGGCTGGGACACAGAACACTGAAGCTTTCTTT.

The table lists this clone with a count of one. The gene calls are TRBV19 and TRBJ2-7, with 10 positions matching TRBD2. The CDR3 consists of 15 residues. V lost 8 bases and J lost 1; bases outside the gene matches: 8. Looked up from germline, CDR1 is LNHDA and CDR2 is SQIVND (reference sequence). Written as DNA, the CDR3 is TGTGCCAGTCGAAGCGGGAGGGCTCTATCCTACGAGCAGTACTTC. As protein: CASRSGRALSYEQYF.

The chain has TRBV5-4 and TRBJ2-1; the match to TRBD2 covers 8 bases. CDR3 length: 16 amino acids. V lost 0 bases, J lost 6 bases, and 8 bases stayed unmatched. Germline assignment: CDR1 SGHNT and CDR2 YYREEE (reference sequence). DNA for the CDR3: TGTGCCAGCAGCTTGGAGATCGGGACTAGTTCCAATGAGCAGTTCTTC. Protein: CASSLEIGTSSNEQFF.

V is TRBV7-9 and J is TRBJ2-7, with a weak D call TRBD2 (6 bases). Trimming shortened V by 3 bases and J by 3 bases, and 9 bases separated the two germline ends. In germline, CDR1 is SEHNR, CDR2 FQNEAQ (reference sequence). The CDR3 length is 13 residues. The CDR3 DNA is TGTGCCAGCAGCTTCGGCGGGATCTACGAGCAGTACTTC. This encodes CASSFGGIYEQYF.

This rearrangement joins TRBV28 to TRBJ2-1, with TRBD2 matching over 9 bases. Per germline, CDR1 MDHEN and CDR2 SYDVKM. CDR3 length: 16 residues. V shed 6 bases and J 7 bases; nucleotides not matched to a gene: 13. For the CDR3, the DNA is TGTGCCAGCAGCTCAGCCGCGGGAGGGCCGGGGAATGAGCAGTTCTTC. Translated: CASSSAAGGPGNEQFF.

J is TRBJ2-2 and V is TRBV7-3; unclear D gene. Germline V gene data show CDR1 as SGHTA and CDR2 as FQGTGA. The germline V and J ends were trimmed by 3 bases and 6 bases, with 5 bases remaining between them. The CDR3 loop spans 12 amino acids. DNA of the CDR3: TGTGCCAGCAGCTTTAAGCCCGGGGAGCTGTTTTTT. Encoded protein: CASSFKPGELFF.

The V call is TRBV5-1, the J call TRBJ2-1, with D possibly matching TRBD2 (5 bases). Trimming pared 0 bases from V and 2 bases from J, leaving 12 bases between. The CDR3 totals 16 residues. CDR1 SGHRS and CDR2 YFSETQ come from the germline V gene. Here the CDR3 DNA reads TGCGCCAGCAGCTTGGCGGGCAGGACTCCCTACAATGAGCAGTTCTTC. It specifies CASSLAGRTPYNEQFF. The full variable domain, completed using reference TRBV5-1 and TRBJ2-1, is KAGVTQTPRYLIKTRGQQVTLSCSPISGHRSVSWYQQTPGQGLQFLFEYFSETQRNKGNFPGRFSGRQFSNSRSEMNVSTLELGDSALYLCASSLAGRTPYNEQFFGPGTRLTVL.

V is TRBV28 and J is TRBJ1-2, with TRBD1 matching over 7 bases. The CDR3 loop spans 15 amino acids. Germline CDR1 is MDHEN and CDR2 is SYDVKM. V was clipped by 5 bases and J by 0 bases; unmatched bases: 6. The CDR3 spells CASSTAGTANYGYTF. The CDR3 DNA reads as TGTGCCAGCAGTACCGCCGGGACAGCTAACTATGGCTACACCTTC.

This chain links TRBV6-6 with TRBJ2-7; 12 positions agree with TRBD2. The CDR3 extends over 15 amino acids. V dropped 8 bases and J dropped 4; count of bases not matched to a gene: 9. CDR1 is MNHNY and CDR2 is SVGAGI in the germline V gene (reference sequence). The CDR3 bases are TGTGCCAGCGGGGAACAAACTAGCGGGAGGTACGAGCAGTACTTC. Translating gives CASGEQTSGRYEQYF.

The chain couples TRBV28 to TRBJ1-5, with D perhaps TRBD1 (6 bases). This CDR3 has 16 residues. Looked up from germline, CDR1 is MDHEN and CDR2 is SYDVKM. Deletions cut 5 bases from V and 4 bases from J, with 18 bases between. CDR3: CASSTGTSILNQPQHF. CDR3 nucleotides: TGTGCCAGCAGTACTGGGACATCAATCCTTAATCAGCCCCAGCATTTT.

This chain connects TRBV18 to TRBJ1-1; D remains unclear. Trimming cost V 0 bases and J 1 base, with 9 bases left between them. The CDR3 contains 15 residues. Germline CDR1 KGHSH, CDR2 LQKENI. DNA for the CDR3: TGTGCCAGCTCACCACCCGCAGGATGGAACACTGAAGCTTTCTTT. Protein product: CASSPPAGWNTEAFF.

J is TRBJ1-4 and V is TRBV19; the match to TRBD1 covers 10 bases. This CDR3 has 17 residues. The ends lost 8 bases at V and 3 bases at J; junction bases unmatched: 12. CDR1 is LNHDA and CDR2 is SQIVND in the germline V gene (reference sequence). CDR3 sequence (DNA): TGTGCCAGTGGACGGACCGACAGGGGGCTGTCTAATGAAAAACTGTTTTTT. Translating gives CASGRTDRGLSNEKLFF.

The rearrangement joins TRBV2 to TRBJ1-1, with a possible D match to TRBD1 (5 bases). Trimming stripped 6 bases from V and 1 base from J, with 12 bases between. CDR3 length equals 14 residues. Germline V gives CDR1 SNHLY, CDR2 FYNNEI. This CDR3 is CASRSGWTNTEAFF. In nucleotides, the CDR3 is TGTGCCAGCAGGTCAGGGTGGACGAACACTGAAGCTTTCTTT.

V gene TRBV5-5 combines with J gene TRBJ2-3; D remains unclear. The CDR3 sequence is 14 residues long. Germline V gives CDR1 SGHKS, CDR2 YYEKEE (reference sequence). V lost 6 bases, J lost 4 bases, and 15 bases lay in between. CDR3 sequence reads: CASTPRYPADTQYF. DNA for the CDR3: TGTGCCAGCACCCCGCGGTATCCAGCAGATACGCAGTATTTT.

The gene calls are TRBV18 and TRBJ2-7; 9 nucleotides match TRBD1. V lost 3 bases, J lost 5 bases, and 8 bases stayed unmatched. The V gene's germline CDR1 is KGHSH and CDR2 LQKENI. CDR3 length equals 15 residues. CDR3 DNA: TGTGCCAGCTCACCTACCGGGACAGGGCAACACGAGCAGTACTTC. Residues: CASSPTGTGQHEQYF.

The chain is built from TRBV15 and TRBJ1-6, with D perhaps matching TRBD1 (6 bases). CDR1 and CDR2 (germline): LNHNV, YYDKDF (reference sequence). V lost 0 bases, J lost 7 bases, and 16 bases lay in between. This CDR3 spans 17 amino acids. This chain's CDR3 is CATSRDLETGQNSPLHF. Written as DNA, the CDR3 is TGTGCCACCAGCAGAGATCTAGAGACAGGACAGAATTCACCCCTCCACTTT.

V and J are TRBV28 and TRBJ2-5, with TRBD2 as a possible D gene (6 bases). The CDR3 runs to 16 residues. Trimming shortened V by 2 bases and J by 1 base, and 14 bases separated the two germline ends. Germline CDR1 is MDHEN and CDR2 is SYDVKM. As DNA, the CDR3 is TGTGCCAGCAGTTTAGGGGGTAGCGGATCCCAAGAGACCCAGTACTTC. Translation gives CASSLGGSGSQETQYF. The entire variable domain, with the rest obtained from reference TRBV28 and TRBJ2-5, is as follows: DVKVTQSSRYLVKRTGEKVFLECVQDMDHENMFWYRQDPGLGLRLIYFSYDVKMKEKGDIPEGYSVSREKKERFSLILESASTNQTSMYLCASSLGGSGSQETQYFGPGTRLLVL.

For this clone: This sample also contains other DNA sequences that code for the same CDR3. The genes are TRBV18 and TRBJ1-1; D remains unclear. The germline V gene encodes CDR1 KGHSH and CDR2 LQKENI. The V and J ends lost 2 bases and 1 base respectively, with 5 bases between them. The CDR3 extends over 13 amino acids. The CDR3 here is CASSPTGNTEAFF. CDR3 nucleotide sequence: TGTGCCAGCTCACCAACGGGGAACACTGAAGCTTTCTTT.

The rearrangement links TRBV27 to TRBJ2-2; possible D gene TRBD2, 6 bases. V lost 8 bases and J 0 bases, leaving 13 bases between the germline ends. The CDR3 has 15 residues. Per the germline V gene, CDR1 is MNHEY and CDR2 is SMNVEV (reference sequence). The CDR3 sequence: CASREEGTNTGELFF. As DNA, the CDR3 is TGTGCCAGCCGTGAGGAGGGGACGAACACCGGGGAGCTGTTTTTT.